The 7 T cell receptor beta chains presented below share a single source sample, sequenced in a study of blood T cell repertoires in COVID-19. The table came from immunoSEQ multiplex PCR; TCRdb's copy has only in-frame clones and leaves some out. The repertoire holds under 250,000 clones, with approximately 90% as singletons. Sample: peripheral blood. All receptors come from a man in his 60s with COVID-19, enrolled during active disease.

The chain is built from TRBV7-2 and TRBJ1-5, with 7 bases fitting TRBD1. V lost 5 bases to trimming and J lost 3 bases; unmatched junction nucleotides: 7. Germline assignment: CDR1 SGHTA and CDR2 FQGNSA. This CDR3 is 15 amino acids long. The CDR3 DNA reads as TGTGCCAGCAGCCCCCAAACAGGGGACAATCAGCCCCAGCATTTT. Protein product: CASSPQTGDNQPQHF.

The chain links TRBV18 to TRBJ2-2; a weak D match, TRBD1 (6 bases). The CDR3 runs to 15 residues. The germline CDR1 and CDR2 sequences are KGHSH and LQKENI. V was shortened by 8 bases and J by 1 base, with 14 bases between the two germline ends. This CDR3 is CASARATGNTGELFF. CDR3 nucleotides: TGTGCCAGCGCGAGAGCGACAGGGAACACCGGGGAGCTGTTTTTT.

The rearrangement joins TRBV3-1 (or the pseudogene TRBV3-2) to TRBJ2-1, with 12 bases that match TRBD2. CDR1 is LGHDT and CDR2 is YNNKEL in the germline V gene (reference sequence). V lost 3 bases to trimming and J lost 7 bases; unmatched junction nucleotides: 4. This CDR3 comprises 15 residues. As DNA, the CDR3 is TGTGCCAGCAGCCAGACTAGCGGGGGACTTAATGAGCAGTTCTTC. Amino acid sequence: CASSQTSGGLNEQFF.

This rearrangement joins TRBV19 to TRBJ2-2; possible D gene TRBD1, 6 bases. CDR1 and CDR2 from the germline V gene are LNHDA and SQIVND (reference sequence). The ends were cut back, 4 bases at V and 3 bases at J, with 12 bases in the middle. This CDR3 is built from 15 residues. CDR3 in amino acids: CASSSGTSDTGELFF. The CDR3 DNA is TGTGCCAGTAGTAGTGGGACATCGGACACCGGGGAGCTGTTTTTT.

The J gene is TRBJ1-1, the V gene TRBV5-1; no definite D call. Between the trimmed V and J ends, which lost 0 bases and 0 bases, there was a span of 9 bases. The CDR3 length is 15 residues. CDR1 and CDR2 from the germline V gene are SGHRS and YFSETQ. The CDR3 DNA reads TGCGCCAGCAGCTTGGAGCGGGGATTGAACACTGAAGCTTTCTTT. Its translation is CASSLERGLNTEAFF.

The V call is TRBV28, the J call TRBJ2-7, with a tentative D call TRBD2 (6 bases). Germline loops: CDR1 MDHEN, CDR2 SYDVKM. The CDR3 contains 15 residues. The V and J ends lost 2 bases and 7 bases respectively, with 18 bases between them. CDR3 region: CASSLDTSWFGEQYF. The CDR3 nucleotides read TGTGCCAGCAGTTTAGATACTAGCTGGTTTGGGGAGCAGTACTTC.

The J gene is TRBJ1-2, the V gene TRBV19; 7 nucleotides line up with TRBD1. Trimming took 4 bases from V and 2 from J; bases not matched to a gene: 7. This CDR3 contains 15 residues. Per the germline V gene, CDR1 is LNHDA and CDR2 is SQIVND (reference sequence). The CDR3: CASSRNPGQNYGYTF. CDR3 bases: TGTGCCAGTAGTAGAAACCCGGGACAGAACTATGGCTACACCTTC.